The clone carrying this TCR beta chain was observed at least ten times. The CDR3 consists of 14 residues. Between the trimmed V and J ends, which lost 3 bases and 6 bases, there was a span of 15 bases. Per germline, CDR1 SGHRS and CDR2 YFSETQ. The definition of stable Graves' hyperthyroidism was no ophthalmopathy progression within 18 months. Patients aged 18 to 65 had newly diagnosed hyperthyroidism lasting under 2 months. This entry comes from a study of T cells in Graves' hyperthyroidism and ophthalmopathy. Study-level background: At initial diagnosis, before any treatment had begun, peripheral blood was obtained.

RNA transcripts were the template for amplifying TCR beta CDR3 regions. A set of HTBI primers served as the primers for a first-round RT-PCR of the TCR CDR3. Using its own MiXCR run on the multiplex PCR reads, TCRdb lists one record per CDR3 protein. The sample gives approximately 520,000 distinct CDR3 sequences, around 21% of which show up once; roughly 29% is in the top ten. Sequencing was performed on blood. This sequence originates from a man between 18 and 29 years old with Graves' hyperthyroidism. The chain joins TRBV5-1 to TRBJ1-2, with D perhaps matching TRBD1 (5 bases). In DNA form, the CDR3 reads TGCGCCAGCAGCTCCTTCCCAGGGAACGATGGCTACACCTTC. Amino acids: CASSSFPGNDGYTF.